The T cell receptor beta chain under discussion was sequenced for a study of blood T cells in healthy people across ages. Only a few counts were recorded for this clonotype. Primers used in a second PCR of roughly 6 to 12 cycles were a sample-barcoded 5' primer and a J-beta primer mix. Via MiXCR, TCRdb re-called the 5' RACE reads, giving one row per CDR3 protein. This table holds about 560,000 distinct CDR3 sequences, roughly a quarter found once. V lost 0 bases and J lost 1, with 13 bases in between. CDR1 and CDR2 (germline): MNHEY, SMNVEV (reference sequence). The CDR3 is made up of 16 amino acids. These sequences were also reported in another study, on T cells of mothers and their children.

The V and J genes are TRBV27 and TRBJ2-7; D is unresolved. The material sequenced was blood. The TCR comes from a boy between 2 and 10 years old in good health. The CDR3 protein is CASSLSMTTLSYEQYF. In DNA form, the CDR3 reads TGTGCCAGCAGTTTATCGATGACAACTCTTTCCTACGAGCAGTACTTC.